This T cell receptor (beta chain) was identified in a study of tumor-infiltrating lymphocytes in glioblastoma multiforme. Germline CDR1 and CDR2: MNHNY and SVGAGI (reference sequence). The CDR3 loop spans 15 amino acids. This clonotype was counted a single time. Sequence at one end of the junction differs from germline and may be a read error. TCR beta libraries were built from RNA through three nested multiplex PCR rounds using modified ARM-PCR. Using its own MiXCR run on the multiplex PCR reads, TCRdb lists one record per CDR3 protein. This table has tens of thousands of distinct CDR3 sequences, more than 55% appearing once.

This receptor was taken from a male donor with glioblastoma. What was sequenced was brain tumor tissue. The genes are TRBV6-6 and TRBJ2-3; TRBD2 aligns across 12 bases. This CDR3 reads CASSPGLAGTDTQCF. The CDR3, as DNA: TGTGCCAGCTCCCCGGGACTAGCGGGTACAGATACGCAGTGTTTT.